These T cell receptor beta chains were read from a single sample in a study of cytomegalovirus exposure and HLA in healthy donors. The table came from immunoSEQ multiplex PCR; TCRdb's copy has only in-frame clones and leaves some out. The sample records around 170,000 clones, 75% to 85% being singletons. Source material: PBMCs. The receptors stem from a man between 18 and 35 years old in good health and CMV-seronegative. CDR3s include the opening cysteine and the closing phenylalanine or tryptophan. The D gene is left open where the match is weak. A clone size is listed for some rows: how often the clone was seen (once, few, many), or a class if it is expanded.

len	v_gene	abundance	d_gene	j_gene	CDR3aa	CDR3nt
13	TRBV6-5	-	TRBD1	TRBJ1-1	CASSSPGQGLAFF	TGTGCCAGCAGTTCACCCGGACAGGGGTTGGCTTTCTTT
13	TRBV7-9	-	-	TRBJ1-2	CASSPPEGRGYTF	TGTGCCAGCAGCCCACCGGAGGGACGGGGCTACACCTTC
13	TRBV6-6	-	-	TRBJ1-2	CASNGERGNGYTF	TGTGCCAGCAACGGGGAGAGGGGGAATGGCTACACCTTC
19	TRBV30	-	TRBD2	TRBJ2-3	CAWNTQLTSGRVFTDTQYF	TGTGCCTGGAATACACAACTAACTAGCGGGAGGGTTTTCACAGATACGCAGTATTTT
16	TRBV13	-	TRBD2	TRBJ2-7	CASSHQPGLRGSEQYF	TGTGCCAGCAGCCATCAACCGGGACTACGAGGGTCTGAGCAGTACTTC
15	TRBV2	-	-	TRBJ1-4	CASRAPQGGNEKLFF	TGTGCCAGCAGAGCCCCCCAGGGCGGTAATGAAAAACTGTTTTTT
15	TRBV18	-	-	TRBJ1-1	CASSPSRRANTEAFF	TGTGCCAGCTCACCATCCCGGCGGGCGAACACTGAAGCTTTCTTT
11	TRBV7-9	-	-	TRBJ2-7	CASSLDYEQYF	TGTGCCAGCAGCTTAGACTACGAGCAGTACTTC
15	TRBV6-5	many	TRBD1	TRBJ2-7	CASSRDRGQINEQYF	TGTGCCAGCAGTAGGGACAGGGGGCAGATCAACGAGCAGTACTTC
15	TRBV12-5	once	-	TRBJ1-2	CASGLWGRANYGYTF	TGTGCTAGTGGTTTGTGGGGGCGGGCAAACTATGGCTACACCTTC
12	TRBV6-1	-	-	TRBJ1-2	CASSDRGCGYTF	TGTGCCAGCAGTGACAGGGGCTGTGGCTACACCTTC
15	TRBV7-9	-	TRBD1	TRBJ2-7	CASSLGDRVVGEQYF	TGTGCCAGCAGCTTAGGGGACAGGGTGGTAGGGGAGCAGTACTTC
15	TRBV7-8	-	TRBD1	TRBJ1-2	CASSIGGQGNYGYTF	TGTGCCAGCAGCATAGGGGGACAGGGGAACTATGGCTACACCTTC
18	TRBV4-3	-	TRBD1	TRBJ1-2	CARSKLRARDRVIYGYTF	TGCGCCAGGTCAAAGTTGCGGGCCCGGGACAGGGTCATCTATGGCTACACCTTC
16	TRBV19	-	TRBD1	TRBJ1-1	CASSPLQGAANTEAFF	TGTGCCAGTAGTCCTTTACAGGGGGCGGCGAACACTGAAGCTTTCTTT
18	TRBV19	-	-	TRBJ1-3	CASSPSALTGFSGNTIYF	TGTGCCAGTAGCCCCTCCGCGCTGACAGGATTCTCTGGAAACACCATATATTTT
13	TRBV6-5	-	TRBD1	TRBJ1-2	CASSARQGWGYTF	TGTGCCAGCAGTGCCAGACAGGGTTGGGGCTACACCTTC
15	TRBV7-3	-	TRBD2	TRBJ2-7	CASSLVGGSSYEQYF	TGTGCCAGCAGCTTGGTTGGCGGGAGCTCCTACGAGCAGTACTTC
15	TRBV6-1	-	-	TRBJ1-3	CASSEARGVVNTIYF	TGTGCCAGCAGTGAAGCGCGAGGAGTAGTAAACACCATATATTTT
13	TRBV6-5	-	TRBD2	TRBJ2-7	CASRGTSGVEQYF	TGTGCCAGCAGAGGGACTAGCGGGGTAGAGCAGTACTTC
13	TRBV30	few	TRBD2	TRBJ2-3	CAWEHGGADTQYF	TGTGCCTGGGAGCACGGGGGGGCAGATACGCAGTATTTT
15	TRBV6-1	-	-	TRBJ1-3	CASSDRRSSGNTIYF	TGTGCCAGCAGTGACAGGCGAAGCTCTGGAAACACCATATATTTT
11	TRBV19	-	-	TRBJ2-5	CASSIRETQYF	TGTGCCAGTAGTATCCGAGAGACCCAGTACTTC
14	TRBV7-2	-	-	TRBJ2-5	CASSPGSLRETQYF	TGTGCCAGCAGCCCCGGGAGCCTTCGGGAGACCCAGTACTTC
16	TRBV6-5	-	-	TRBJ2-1	CASSYSLGSSYNEQFF	TGTGCCAGCAGTTACTCCCTAGGAAGCTCCTACAATGAGCAGTTCTTC
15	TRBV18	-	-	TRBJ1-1	CASSPGQTLYTEAFF	TGTGCCAGCTCACCAGGACAGACCCTTTACACTGAAGCTTTCTTT
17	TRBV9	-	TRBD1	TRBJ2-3	CASSVTQGSGSTDTQYF	TGTGCCAGCAGCGTCACACAGGGGTCGGGCAGCACAGATACGCAGTATTTT
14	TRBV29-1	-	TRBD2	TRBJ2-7	CSVVSGGNTYEQYF	TGCAGCGTCGTCAGCGGGGGTAATACCTACGAGCAGTACTTC
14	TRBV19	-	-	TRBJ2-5	CASSPWTNQETQYF	TGTGCCAGTAGCCCCTGGACTAACCAAGAGACCCAGTACTTC
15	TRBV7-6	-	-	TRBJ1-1	CASSLAPGGSTEAFF	TGTGCCAGCAGCTTAGCGCCGGGGGGATCCACTGAAGCTTTCTTT
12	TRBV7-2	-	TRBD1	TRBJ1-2	CASSQDRGLYTF	TGTGCCAGCAGCCAAGACAGGGGTCTTTACACCTTC
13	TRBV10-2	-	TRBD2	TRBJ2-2	CASNSGWGGELFF	TGCGCCAGCAATAGCGGGTGGGGCGGGGAGCTGTTTTTT
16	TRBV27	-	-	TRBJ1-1	CAGSYVRHNMNTEAFF	TGTGCCGGCAGTTATGTGCGACACAACATGAACACTGAAGCTTTCTTT
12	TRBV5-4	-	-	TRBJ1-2	CASRINRAGYTF	TGTGCCAGCAGGATAAACAGGGCTGGCTACACCTTC
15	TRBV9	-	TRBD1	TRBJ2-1	CASSELWTGDNEQFF	TGTGCCAGCAGCGAACTCTGGACAGGGGATAATGAGCAGTTCTTC
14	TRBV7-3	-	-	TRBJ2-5	CASSSHPGQHPKYF	TGTGCCAGCAGCTCACATCCTGGACAGCACCCAAAGTACTTC
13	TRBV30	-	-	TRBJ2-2	CAGGLAYTGELFF	TGTGCCGGCGGTCTAGCCTACACCGGGGAGCTGTTTTTT
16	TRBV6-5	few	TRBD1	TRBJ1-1	CASSYSGTGVNTEAFF	TGTGCCAGCAGTTACTCCGGGACAGGGGTTAACACTGAAGCTTTCTTT
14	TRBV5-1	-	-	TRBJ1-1	CASSLFPGNTEAFF	TGCGCCAGCAGCTTGTTTCCCGGGAACACTGAAGCTTTCTTT
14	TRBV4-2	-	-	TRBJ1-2	CASSQPSRQNGYTF	TGTGCCAGCAGCCAACCTTCGCGACAGAATGGCTACACCTTC
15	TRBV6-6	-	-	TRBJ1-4	CASSLLSGGEEKLFF	TGTGCCAGCAGTTTACTGTCCGGAGGGGAGGAAAAACTGTTTTTT
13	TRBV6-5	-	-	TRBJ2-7	CASSRRGPYEQYF	TGTGCCAGCAGCCGGAGGGGACCCTACGAGCAGTACTTC
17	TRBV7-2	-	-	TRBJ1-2	CASSLAAPSTSNYGYTF	TGTGCCAGCAGCTTAGCAGCGCCTTCGACGTCCAACTATGGCTACACCTTC
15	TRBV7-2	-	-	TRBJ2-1	CASSFQGYVGNEQFF	TGTGCCAGCAGCTTCCAGGGTTACGTAGGTAATGAGCAGTTCTTC
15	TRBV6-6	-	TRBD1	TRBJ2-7	CASSLDRGSPGEQYF	TGTGCCAGCAGTCTCGACAGGGGTTCTCCGGGGGAGCAGTACTTC
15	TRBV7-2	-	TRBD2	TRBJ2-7	CASSLRLAGAYEQYF	TGTGCCAGCAGCTTGAGACTAGCGGGGGCCTACGAGCAGTACTTC
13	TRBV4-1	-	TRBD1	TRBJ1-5	CASSPTGGQPQHF	TGCGCCAGCAGCCCGACAGGGGGTCAGCCCCAGCATTTT
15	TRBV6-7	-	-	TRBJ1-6	CASSPRDTESSPLHF	TGTGCCAGCAGTCCCCGGGACACTGAAAGTTCACCCCTCCACTTT
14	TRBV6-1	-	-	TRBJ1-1	CASRIPSWTAEAFF	TGTGCCAGCAGGATACCCTCGTGGACAGCTGAAGCTTTCTTT
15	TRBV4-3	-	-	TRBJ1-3	CASSLEHSSGNTIYF	TGCGCCAGCAGCCTAGAACATTCCTCTGGAAACACCATATATTTT
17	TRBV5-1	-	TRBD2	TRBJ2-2	CASSGALAGGGTGELFF	TGCGCCAGCAGCGGAGCACTAGCGGGGGGAGGAACCGGGGAGCTGTTTTTT
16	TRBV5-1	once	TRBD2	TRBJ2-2	CASSLTSGSSTGELFF	TGCGCCAGCAGCTTGACTAGCGGGAGTAGTACCGGGGAGCTGTTTTTT
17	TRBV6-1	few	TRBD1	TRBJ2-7	CASSEPHGTGKTYEQYF	TGTGCCAGCAGTGAACCCCACGGGACAGGGAAAACCTACGAGCAGTACTTC
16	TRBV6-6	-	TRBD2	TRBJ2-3	CASSSDGTTSTDTQYF	TGTGCCAGCAGTTCAGACGGGACTACCAGCACAGATACGCAGTATTTT
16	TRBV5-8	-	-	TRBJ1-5	CASSFVGGNSNQPQHF	TGTGCCAGCAGCTTCGTCGGCGGAAATAGCAATCAGCCCCAGCATTTT